This is a list of T cell receptor beta chains from one sample in a study of cytotoxic CD8 clonotypes in ibrutinib-treated CLL. Using immunoSEQ multiplex PCR, the repertoire was profiled, and TCRdb retains in-frame clones only, with some absent. The repertoire consists of about 28,000 clones, with approximately 54% occurring once and the leading ten covering 5.1%. The source material was PBMCs, sampled before ibrutinib treatment. The receptors come from a human donor with chronic lymphocytic leukemia. Both conserved end residues are part of each CDR3. D genes are given only for firm matches. Part of the rows lack a size; the others show once, few, many or a class for expanded clones.

cdr3_aa: CSVVWDGYNEQFF; cdr3_nt: TGCAGCGTTGTATGGGACGGGTATAATGAGCAGTTCTTC; v_call: TRBV29-1; clone_size: .; d_call: .; j_call: TRBJ2-1
cdr3_aa: CASSRTPGTSANEQFF; cdr3_nt: TGTGCCAGCAGTCGTACCCCCGGGACTAGCGCAAATGAGCAGTTCTTC; v_call: TRBV6-4; clone_size: once; d_call: TRBD2; j_call: TRBJ2-1
cdr3_aa: CASSAVRTDGIYF; cdr3_nt: TGCGCCAGCAGTGCCGTACGGACGGACGGCATATATTTT; v_call: TRBV10-2; clone_size: .; d_call: .; j_call: TRBJ1-3
cdr3_aa: CASSLQGGAGETQYF; cdr3_nt: TGTGCCAGCAGTCTACAAGGGGGGGCTGGGGAGACCCAGTACTTC; v_call: TRBV28; clone_size: .; d_call: .; j_call: TRBJ2-5
cdr3_aa: CASSARLGHSYEQYF; cdr3_nt: TGCGCCAGCAGCGCCCGACTAGGACATTCCTACGAGCAGTACTTC; v_call: TRBV5-1; clone_size: .; d_call: .; j_call: TRBJ2-7
cdr3_aa: CASSLTRDARNTDTQYF; cdr3_nt: TGTGCCAGCAGTCTGACTCGTGACGCCCGGAACACAGATACGCAGTATTTT; v_call: TRBV2; clone_size: .; d_call: .; j_call: TRBJ2-3
cdr3_aa: CASSLVGVVQIPPYEQYF; cdr3_nt: TGTGCCAGCAGCTTAGTGGGGGTGGTACAGATACCCCCTTACGAGCAGTACTTC; v_call: TRBV11-2; clone_size: .; d_call: .; j_call: TRBJ2-7
cdr3_aa: CASSLDTGLNTEAFF; cdr3_nt: TGTGCCAGCAGCTTAGATACAGGATTGAACACTGAAGCTTTCTTT; v_call: TRBV7-2; clone_size: few; d_call: .; j_call: TRBJ1-1
cdr3_aa: CASSVGQGPQPQHF; cdr3_nt: TGTGCCAGCAGCGTAGGACAGGGGCCTCAGCCCCAGCATTTT; v_call: TRBV9; clone_size: .; d_call: TRBD1; j_call: TRBJ1-5
cdr3_aa: CASSLVGTGVGETQYF; cdr3_nt: TGTGCCAGCAGCTTAGTAGGGACAGGGGTAGGAGAGACCCAGTACTTC; v_call: TRBV7-2; clone_size: .; d_call: TRBD1; j_call: TRBJ2-5
cdr3_aa: CASSLRLPMDRAGGETQYF; cdr3_nt: TGTGCCAGCAGCCTACGTCTACCGATGGACAGGGCTGGCGGAGAGACCCAGTACTTC; v_call: TRBV11-2; clone_size: .; d_call: TRBD1; j_call: TRBJ2-5
cdr3_aa: CASSWGQGAYVGYEQYF; cdr3_nt: TGTGCCAGCAGCTGGGGACAGGGGGCATACGTCGGCTACGAGCAGTACTTC; v_call: TRBV5-6; clone_size: .; d_call: TRBD1; j_call: TRBJ2-7
cdr3_aa: CASSRRLGGNTTSGSSYEQYF; cdr3_nt: TGTGCCAGCAGCCGTCGCCTTGGGGGGAATACCACTAGCGGGAGCTCCTACGAGCAGTACTTC; v_call: TRBV4-2; clone_size: .; d_call: TRBD2; j_call: TRBJ2-7
cdr3_aa: CASSQQETQYF; cdr3_nt: TGCGCCAGCAGCCAACAAGAGACCCAGTACTTC; v_call: TRBV5-1; clone_size: .; d_call: .; j_call: TRBJ2-5
cdr3_aa: CASSDETDVNTEAFF; cdr3_nt: TGTGCCAGCAGCGACGAAACGGACGTGAACACTGAAGCTTTCTTT; v_call: TRBV9; clone_size: .; d_call: .; j_call: TRBJ1-1
cdr3_aa: CASSLDRGTNTGELFF; cdr3_nt: TGTGCCAGCAGCTTGGACAGGGGGACAAACACCGGGGAGCTGTTTTTT; v_call: TRBV5-6; clone_size: .; d_call: TRBD1; j_call: TRBJ2-2